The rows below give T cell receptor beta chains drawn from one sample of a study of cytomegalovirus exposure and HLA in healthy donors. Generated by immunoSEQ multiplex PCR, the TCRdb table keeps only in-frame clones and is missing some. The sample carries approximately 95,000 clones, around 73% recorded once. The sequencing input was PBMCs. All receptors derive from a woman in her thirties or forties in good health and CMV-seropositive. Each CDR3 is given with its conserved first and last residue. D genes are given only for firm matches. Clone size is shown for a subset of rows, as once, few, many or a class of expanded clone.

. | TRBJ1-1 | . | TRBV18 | CASSFSEYNTEAFF | TGTGCCAGCTCATTTTCGGAGTATAACACTGAAGCTTTCTTT
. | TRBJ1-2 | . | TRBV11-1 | CASSLTPGWDGYTF | TGTGCCAGCAGCTTAACCCCAGGGTGGGATGGCTACACCTTC
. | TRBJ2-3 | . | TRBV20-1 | CSARETDTQYF | TGCAGTGCTAGGGAGACAGATACGCAGTATTTT
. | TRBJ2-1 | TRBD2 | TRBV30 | CASKGLGGRGSYNEQFF | TGTGCCTCCAAGGGATTGGGCGGGAGGGGGTCCTACAATGAGCAGTTCTTC
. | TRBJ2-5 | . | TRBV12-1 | CASSFKRSSGQETQYF | TGTGCCAGCAGCTTTAAGCGGTCTAGCGGTCAAGAGACCCAGTACTTC
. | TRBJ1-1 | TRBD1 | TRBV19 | CASRTNTGATNTEAFF | TGTGCCAGTAGGACCAACACAGGGGCGACGAACACTGAAGCTTTCTTT
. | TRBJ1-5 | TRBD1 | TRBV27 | CASRGQGGQPQHF | TGTGCCAGCAGGGGACAGGGGGGACAGCCCCAGCATTTT
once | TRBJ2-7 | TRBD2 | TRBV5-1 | CASSKGLAGGLYEQYF | TGCGCCAGCAGCAAGGGACTAGCGGGAGGGCTCTACGAGCAGTACTTC
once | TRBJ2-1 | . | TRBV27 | CASSPEGRVANEQFF | TGTGCCAGCAGTCCCGAGGGTAGGGTGGCCAATGAGCAGTTCTTC
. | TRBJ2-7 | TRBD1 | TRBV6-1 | CAISGTATYEQYF | TGTGCCATATCCGGGACAGCTACCTACGAGCAGTACTTC
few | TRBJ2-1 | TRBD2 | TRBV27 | CASRLAGRRNEQFF | TGTGCCAGCAGATTAGCGGGAAGACGCAATGAGCAGTTCTTC
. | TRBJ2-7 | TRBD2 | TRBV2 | CASGGLVAYEQYF | TGTGCCAGCGGGGGACTAGTTGCCTACGAGCAGTACTTC
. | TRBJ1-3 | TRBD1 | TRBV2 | CASSDVSAGGGNTIYF | TGTGCCAGCAGTGATGTTTCGGCAGGGGGTGGAAACACCATATATTTT
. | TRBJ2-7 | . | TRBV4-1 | CASSRTELDSSYEQYF | TGCGCCAGCAGTCGAACCGAACTGGACAGCTCCTACGAGCAGTACTTC
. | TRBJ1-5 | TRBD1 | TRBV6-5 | CASSYATGTQPQHF | TGTGCCAGCAGTTACGCGACAGGGACTCAGCCCCAGCATTTT
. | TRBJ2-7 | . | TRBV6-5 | CASSYKGQTYEQYF | TGTGCCAGCAGTTACAAAGGACAGACCTACGAGCAGTACTTC
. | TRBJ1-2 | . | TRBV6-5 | CASSYAGQDGYTF | TGTGCCAGCAGTTACGCAGGGCAGGATGGCTACACCTTC
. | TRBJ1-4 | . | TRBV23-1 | CASSQPRMGRGNEKLFF | TGCGCCAGCAGTCAGCCCCGGATGGGGCGTGGTAATGAAAAACTGTTTTTT
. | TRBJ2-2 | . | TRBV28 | CASSTPGLNTGELFF | TGTGCCAGCAGTACTCCGGGACTCAACACCGGGGAGCTGTTTTTT
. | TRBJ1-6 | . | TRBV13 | CASSLDRNNSPLHF | TGTGCCAGCAGCTTGGACAGAAATAATTCACCCCTCCACTTT
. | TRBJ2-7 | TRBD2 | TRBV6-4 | CASRSKGTSGRSSYEQYF | TGTGCCAGCAGATCGAAGGGGACTAGCGGGAGGAGCTCCTACGAGCAGTACTTC
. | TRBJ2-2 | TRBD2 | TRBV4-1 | CASSPPGGHGGELFF | TGCGCCAGCAGCCCCCCGGGGGGGCACGGCGGGGAGCTGTTTTTT
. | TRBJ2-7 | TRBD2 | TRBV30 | CAWSVGTSGHEQYF | TGTGCCTGGAGTGTAGGGACTAGCGGTCACGAGCAGTACTTC
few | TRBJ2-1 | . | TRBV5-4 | CASGLNEQFF | TGTGCCAGCGGACTCAATGAGCAGTTCTTC
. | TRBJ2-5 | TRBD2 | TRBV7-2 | CASSLAIEAGGPRETQYF | TGTGCCAGCAGTCTAGCGATCGAAGCGGGAGGGCCCCGAGAGACCCAGTACTTC
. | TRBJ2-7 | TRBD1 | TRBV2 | CASRGQLSSYEQYF | TGTGCCAGCAGGGGACAGCTGAGCTCCTACGAGCAGTACTTC
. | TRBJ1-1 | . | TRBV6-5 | CASSYSNCEPFF | TGTGCCAGCAGTTACTCGAATTGTGAGCCTTTCTTT
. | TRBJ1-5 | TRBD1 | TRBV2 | CASTPVGQGMEGNQPQHF | TGTGCCAGCACCCCGGTGGGACAGGGGATGGAGGGCAATCAGCCCCAGCATTTT
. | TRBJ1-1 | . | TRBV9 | CASTLGGENTEAFF | TGTGCCAGTACCCTGGGGGGAGAGAACACTGAAGCTTTCTTT
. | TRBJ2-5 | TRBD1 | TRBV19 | CASSIRQGVQETQYF | TGTGCCAGTAGTATACGACAGGGGGTCCAAGAGACCCAGTACTTC
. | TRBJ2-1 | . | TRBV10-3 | CAISDLQGTHSNEQFF | TGTGCCATCAGTGATCTACAGGGAACCCACTCAAATGAGCAGTTCTTC
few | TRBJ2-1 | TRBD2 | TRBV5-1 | CASSTISAGGNNEQFF | TGCGCCAGCAGCACGATCTCTGCGGGAGGAAACAATGAGCAGTTCTTC
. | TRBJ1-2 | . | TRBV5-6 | CASSYPQGNGYTF | TGTGCCAGCAGCTACCCGCAGGGGAATGGCTACACCTTC
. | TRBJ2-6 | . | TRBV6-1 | CASSDESSGANVLTF | TGTGCCAGCAGTGACGAGAGCTCTGGGGCCAACGTCCTGACTTTC
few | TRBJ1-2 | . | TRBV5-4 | CASSFSGVGYTF | TGTGCCAGCAGCTTTTCCGGGGTCGGCTACACCTTC
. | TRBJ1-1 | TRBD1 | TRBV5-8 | CASRHTLRDSEAFF | TGTGCCAGCAGGCATACTTTAAGGGACAGTGAAGCTTTCTTT